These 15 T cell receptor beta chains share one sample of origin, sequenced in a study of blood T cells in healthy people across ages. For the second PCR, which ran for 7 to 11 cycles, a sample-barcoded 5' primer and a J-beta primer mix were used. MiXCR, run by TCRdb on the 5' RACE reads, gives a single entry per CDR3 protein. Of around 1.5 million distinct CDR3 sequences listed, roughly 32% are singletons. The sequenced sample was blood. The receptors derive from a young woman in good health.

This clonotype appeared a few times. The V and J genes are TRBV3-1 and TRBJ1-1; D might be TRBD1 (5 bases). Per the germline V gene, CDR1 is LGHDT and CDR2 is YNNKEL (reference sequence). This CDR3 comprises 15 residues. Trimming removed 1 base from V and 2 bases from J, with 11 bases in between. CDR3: CASSQAYRPNTEAFF. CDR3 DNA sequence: TGTGCCAGCAGCCAAGCATACAGGCCTAACACTGAAGCTTTCTTT.

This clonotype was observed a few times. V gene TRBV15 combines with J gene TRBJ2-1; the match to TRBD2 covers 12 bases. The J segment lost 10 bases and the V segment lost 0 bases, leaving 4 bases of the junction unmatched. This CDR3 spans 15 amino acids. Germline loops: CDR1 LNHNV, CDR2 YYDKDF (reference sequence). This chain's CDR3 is CATSRDRLAGGEQFF. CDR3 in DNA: TGTGCCACCAGCAGAGATCGGCTAGCGGGGGGGGAGCAGTTCTTC.

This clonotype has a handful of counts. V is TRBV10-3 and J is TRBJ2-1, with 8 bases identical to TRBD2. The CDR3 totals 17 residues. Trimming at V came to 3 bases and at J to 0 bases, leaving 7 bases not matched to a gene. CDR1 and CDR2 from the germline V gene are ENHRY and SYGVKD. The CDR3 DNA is TGTGCCATCAGTGATTTGACTAGCGCCCTCTCCTACAATGAGCAGTTCTTC. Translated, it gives CAISDLTSALSYNEQFF.

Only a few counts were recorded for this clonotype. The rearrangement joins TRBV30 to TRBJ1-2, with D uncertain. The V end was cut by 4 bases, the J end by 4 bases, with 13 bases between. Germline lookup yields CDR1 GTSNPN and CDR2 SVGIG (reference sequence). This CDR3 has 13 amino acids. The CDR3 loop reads CAWTNSYSYGYTF. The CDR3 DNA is TGTGCCTGGACTAACAGTTACTCCTATGGCTACACCTTC.

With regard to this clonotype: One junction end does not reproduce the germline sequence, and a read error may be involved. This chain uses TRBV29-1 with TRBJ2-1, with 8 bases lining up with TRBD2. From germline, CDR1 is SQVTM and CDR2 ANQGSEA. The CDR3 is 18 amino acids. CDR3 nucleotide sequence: TGCAGCGTTGAACGGGGGGGGACGGGACTAGTCTCCAACAATGAGCGGTTCTTC. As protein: CSVERGGTGLVSNNERFF.

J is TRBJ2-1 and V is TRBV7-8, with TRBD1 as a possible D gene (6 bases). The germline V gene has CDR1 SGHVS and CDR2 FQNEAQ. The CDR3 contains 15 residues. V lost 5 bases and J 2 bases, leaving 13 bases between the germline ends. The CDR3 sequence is CASSRTGTPYNEQFF. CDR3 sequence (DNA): TGTGCCAGCAGCCGAACCGGGACACCCTACAATGAGCAGTTCTTC. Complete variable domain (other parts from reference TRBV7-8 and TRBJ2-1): GAGVSQSPRYKVAKRGQDVALRCDPISGHVSLFWYQQALGQGPEFLTYFQNEAQLDKSGLPSDRFFAERPEGSVSTLKIQRTQQEDSAVYLCASSRTGTPYNEQFFGPGTRLTVL.

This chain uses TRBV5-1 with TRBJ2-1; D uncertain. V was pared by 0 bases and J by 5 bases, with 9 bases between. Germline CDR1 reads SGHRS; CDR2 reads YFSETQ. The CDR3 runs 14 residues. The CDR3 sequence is CASSLGPQDNEQFF. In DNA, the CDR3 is TGCGCCAGCAGCTTGGGGCCTCAGGACAATGAGCAGTTCTTC.

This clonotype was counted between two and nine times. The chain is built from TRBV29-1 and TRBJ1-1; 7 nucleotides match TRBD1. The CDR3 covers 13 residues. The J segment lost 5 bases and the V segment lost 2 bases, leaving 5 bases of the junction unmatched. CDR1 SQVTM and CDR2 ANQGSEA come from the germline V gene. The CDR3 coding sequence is TGCAGCGTTGAAAGGGGGCCGGGGACTGAAGCTTTCTTT. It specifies CSVERGPGTEAFF. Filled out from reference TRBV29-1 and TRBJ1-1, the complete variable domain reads SAVISQKPSRDICQRGTSLTIQCQVDSQVTMMFWYRQQPGQSLTLIATANQGSEATYESGFVIDKFPISRPNLTFSTLTVSNMSPEDSSIYLCSVERGPGTEAFFGQGTRLTVV.

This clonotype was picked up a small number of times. CDR3 sequence reads: CASSEASGRFTQYF. The CDR3 nucleotides are TGTGCCAGCAGTGAAGCTAGCGGGAGGTTTACGCAGTATTTT. The V gene is TRBV6-1, the J gene TRBJ2-3; 10 nucleotides agree with TRBD2. The ends lost 0 bases at V and 8 bases at J; junction bases unmatched: 2. From germline, CDR1 is MNHNS and CDR2 SASEGT. CDR3 length: 14 residues.

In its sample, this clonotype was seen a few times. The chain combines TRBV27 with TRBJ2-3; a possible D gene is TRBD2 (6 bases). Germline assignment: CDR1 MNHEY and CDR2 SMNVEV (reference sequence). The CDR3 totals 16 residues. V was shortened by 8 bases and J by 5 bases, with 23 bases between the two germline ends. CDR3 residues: CASGLIAEVARDTQYF. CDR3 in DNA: TGTGCCAGCGGCCTCATAGCGGAAGTGGCTAGAGATACGCAGTATTTT.

CDR3 nucleotides: TGTGCCAGCAGCCAAGGGGCAGGGTTCCATGGCTACACCTTC. It encodes CASSQGAGFHGYTF. This sequence joins TRBV3-1 and TRBJ1-2, with D perhaps TRBD1 (5 bases). CDR3 length: 14 amino acids. Trimming removed 1 base from V and 6 bases from J, with 12 bases in between. Germline lookup yields CDR1 LGHDT and CDR2 YNNKEL (reference sequence).

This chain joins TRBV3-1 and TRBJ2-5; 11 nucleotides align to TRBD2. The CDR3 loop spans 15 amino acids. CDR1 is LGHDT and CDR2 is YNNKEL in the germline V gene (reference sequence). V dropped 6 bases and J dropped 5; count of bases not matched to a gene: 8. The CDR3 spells CASSPLAGAGETQYF. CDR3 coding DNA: TGTGCCAGCAGTCCACTAGCGGGAGCGGGGGAGACCCAGTACTTC.

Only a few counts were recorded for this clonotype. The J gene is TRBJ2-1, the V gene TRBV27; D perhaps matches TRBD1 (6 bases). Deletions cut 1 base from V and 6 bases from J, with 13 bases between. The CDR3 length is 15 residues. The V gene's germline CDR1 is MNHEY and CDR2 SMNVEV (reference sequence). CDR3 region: CASSLLGRGGNEQFF. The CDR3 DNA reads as TGTGCCAGCAGTTTATTAGGCAGGGGTGGCAATGAGCAGTTCTTC.

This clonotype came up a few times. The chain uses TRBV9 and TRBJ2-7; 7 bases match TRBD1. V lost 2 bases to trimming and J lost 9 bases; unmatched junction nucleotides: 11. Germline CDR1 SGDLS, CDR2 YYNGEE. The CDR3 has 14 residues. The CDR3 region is CASSVRDSATRQYF. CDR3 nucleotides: TGTGCCAGCAGCGTCCGGGACAGCGCTACGAGGCAGTACTTC.

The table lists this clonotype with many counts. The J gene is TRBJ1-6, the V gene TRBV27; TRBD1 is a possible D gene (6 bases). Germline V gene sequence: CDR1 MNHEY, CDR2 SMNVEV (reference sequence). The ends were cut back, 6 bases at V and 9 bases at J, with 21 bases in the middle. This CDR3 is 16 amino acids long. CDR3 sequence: CASSLWAGATGSPLHF. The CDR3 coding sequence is TGTGCCAGCAGCCTGTGGGCAGGGGCTACCGGTTCACCCCTCCACTTT.